Following are 18 T cell receptor beta chains from one sample sequenced in a study of patients and donors after allogeneic stem cell transplantation. TCRdb reprocessed the RT-PCR reads with MiXCR, giving one entry per CDR3 protein. Among about 400,000 distinct CDR3 sequences listed, 16% were seen once. Sequencing used blood, either unsorted or a sorted T cell fraction (not recorded which). These receptors were collected from a human donor who was either an allogeneic HSCT recipient or a stem cell or donor lymphocyte infusion donor (not recorded which). It is not recorded whose cells these are; they may come from a transplant donor.

The chain combines TRBV19 with TRBJ1-2, with 7 bases that match TRBD1. Germline V gene sequence: CDR1 LNHDA, CDR2 SQIVND (reference sequence). V was clipped by 0 bases and J by 8 bases; unmatched bases: 9. The length of the CDR3 is 15 residues. The CDR3 coding sequence is TGTGCCAGTAGTATAGAAGGGGGCGCACGTATCGGCTACACCTTC. This translates into CASSIEGGARIGYTF.

This clonotype appeared a few times. The rearrangement uses TRBV29-1 and TRBJ2-3; tentatively, D is TRBD2 (5 bases). Germline lookup yields CDR1 SQVTM and CDR2 ANQGSEA. CDR3 length: 13 residues. The V end was cut by 5 bases, the J end by 1 base, with 10 bases between. Here the CDR3 reads CSVRGQRTDTQYF. Here the CDR3 DNA reads TGCAGCGTTCGAGGGCAGCGCACAGATACGCAGTATTTT.

V and J are TRBV20-1 and TRBJ2-5, with 9 bases identical to TRBD2. CDR1 and CDR2 from the germline V gene are DFQATT and SNEGSKA (reference sequence). The V gene end was trimmed by 3 bases and the J gene end by 7 bases; junction bases not matched to a gene: 15. This CDR3 is built from 16 residues. CDR3 sequence reads: CSARHKGLARVGTQYF. CDR3 nucleotides: TGCAGTGCTAGGCACAAGGGACTAGCTCGGGTGGGGACCCAGTACTTC.

This chain joins TRBV5-1 and TRBJ2-5; TRBD2 might be the D (5 bases). CDR3 length equals 14 residues. The germline V and J ends were trimmed by 4 bases and 2 bases, with 12 bases remaining between them. Germline V gene lookup returns CDR1 SGHRS and CDR2 YFSETQ. This CDR3 is CASSGEGLQETQYF. The CDR3 DNA reads TGCGCCAGCAGCGGAGAGGGCCTTCAAGAGACCCAGTACTTC.

Ten or more counts support this clonotype. The V and J genes are TRBV3-1 and TRBJ1-5; no firm D call. Germline V gene lookup returns CDR1 LGHDT and CDR2 YNNKEL (reference sequence). The CDR3 covers 13 residues. The V and J ends lost 4 bases and 2 bases respectively, with 6 bases between them. This CDR3 is CASSPGRNQPQHF. CDR3 in DNA: TGTGCCAGCAGCCCCGGGCGCAATCAGCCCCAGCATTTT.

The chain carries TRBV7-9 and TRBJ2-7, with D unresolved. CDR3 length: 13 amino acids. CDR1 SEHNR and CDR2 FQNEAQ come from the germline V gene (reference sequence). The germline V and J ends were trimmed by 3 bases and 3 bases, with 9 bases remaining between them. Written as DNA, the CDR3 is TGTGCCAGCAGCTTCTGGGTAGGCTACGAGCAGTACTTC. Encoded protein: CASSFWVGYEQYF.

This clonotype occurred a few times. The V and J genes are TRBV20-1 and TRBJ1-1, with D perhaps TRBD1 (6 bases). Germline assignment: CDR1 DFQATT and CDR2 SNEGSKA (reference sequence). The CDR3 contains 12 residues. The CDR3 region is CRTGHGNTEAFF. CDR3 DNA sequence: TGCAGAACAGGGCACGGGAACACTGAAGCTTTCTTT.

The chain uses TRBV12-3 or TRBV12-4 and TRBJ1-5; no firm D call. The CDR3 loop spans 13 amino acids. V lost 5 bases, J lost 5 bases, and 10 bases lay in between. The DNA of the CDR3 is TGTGCCAGCAGTGTCTACAGATATCAGCCCCAGCATTTT. Its translation is CASSVYRYQPQHF.

CDR3 DNA sequence: TGTGCCACCGGACTAGAGCAAAACGGGGAGCTGTTTTTT. Translation: CATGLEQNGELFF. The chain uses TRBV6-1 and TRBJ2-2, with TRBD2 identical over 7 bases. The germline CDR1 and CDR2 sequences are MNHNS and SASEGT. With V trimmed by 10 bases and J by 7 bases, 9 bases remained unmatched. The CDR3 contains 13 residues.

The chain joins TRBV19 to TRBJ1-2, with TRBD1 as a possible D gene (6 bases). The germline gives CDR1 LNHDA, CDR2 SQIVND (reference sequence). V lost 5 bases and J lost 3, with 10 bases in between. The CDR3 has 13 amino acids. The CDR3 region is CASSARQDYGYTF. The CDR3 nucleotides are TGTGCCAGTAGTGCCCGACAGGACTATGGCTACACCTTC.

This clonotype was observed at least ten times. V gene TRBV5-1 combines with J gene TRBJ2-5, with 13 bases fitting TRBD2. This CDR3 is built from 17 residues. V lost 0 bases to trimming and J lost 5 bases; unmatched junction nucleotides: 7. Germline V lookup: CDR1 SGHRS, CDR2 YFSETQ. This CDR3 is CASSLGRTSGRVETQYF. CDR3 DNA: TGCGCCAGCAGCTTGGGCCGGACTAGCGGGAGAGTCGAGACCCAGTACTTC.

This clonotype showed up many times. The chain recombines TRBV6-1 with TRBJ1-1, with D hard to call. Per the germline V gene, CDR1 is MNHNS and CDR2 is SASEGT. CDR3 length: 13 amino acids. Trimming took 6 bases from V and 6 from J, leaving 14 bases between them. In DNA, the CDR3 is TGTGCCAGCAGACCCAGAAGATATGCTGAAGCTTTCTTT. Its translation is CASRPRRYAEAFF.

The gene calls are TRBV29-1 and TRBJ1-2; D gene unclear. This CDR3 comprises 12 residues. V was trimmed by 3 bases and J by 1 base, leaving 6 bases between them. Per germline, CDR1 SQVTM and CDR2 ANQGSEA. The CDR3, as DNA: TGCAGCGTTGACCGTGATAACTATGGCTACACCTTC. Translated, it gives CSVDRDNYGYTF.

The chain couples TRBV20-1 to TRBJ1-5; D call uncertain. The V gene lost 3 bases and the J gene lost 0 bases, with 6 bases spanning the gap. There are 13 residues in the CDR3. CDR1 is DFQATT, CDR2 SNEGSKA, per germline (reference sequence). This CDR3 reads CSARGPSNQPQHF. The DNA of the CDR3 is TGCAGTGCTAGGGGTCCTAGCAATCAGCCCCAGCATTTT.

This clonotype was counted at least ten times. The V call is TRBV15, the J call TRBJ2-2, with 7 nucleotides matching TRBD2. V lost 0 bases and J lost 3; bases outside the gene matches: 10. This CDR3 has 18 residues. Germline CDR1 is LNHNV and CDR2 is YYDKDF (reference sequence). For the CDR3, the DNA is TGTGCCACCAGCAGAGATAATTTTTGGACTAGTGACACCGGGGAGCTGTTTTTT. This translates into CATSRDNFWTSDTGELFF.

This clonotype has more than one count but fewer than ten. The chain is built from TRBV24-1 and TRBJ2-2; 9 bases align to TRBD1. Trimming at V came to 6 bases and at J to 7 bases, leaving 11 bases not matched to a gene. Looked up from germline, CDR1 is KGHDR and CDR2 is SFDVKD. The CDR3 runs 16 residues. CDR3 residues: CATSRTGTGRSGELFF. CDR3 sequence (DNA): TGTGCCACCAGTCGAACCGGGACAGGGAGGAGCGGGGAGCTGTTTTTT.

In this sample, this clonotype turned up a few times. This rearrangement joins TRBV6-5 to TRBJ2-7, with 7 bases lining up with TRBD2. The ends lost 4 bases at V and 3 bases at J; junction bases unmatched: 6. The CDR3 consists of 14 residues. CDR1 is MNHEY and CDR2 is SVGAGI in the germline V gene. CDR3 protein: CASSSRRELYEQYF. CDR3 bases: TGTGCCAGCAGTTCGAGGCGGGAGCTCTACGAGCAGTACTTC.

This chain links TRBV12-3 or TRBV12-4 with TRBJ1-3; no definite D call. CDR3 size: 14 residues. The V gene lost 2 bases and the J gene lost 0 bases, with 5 bases spanning the gap. CDR3 nucleotide sequence: TGTGCCAGCAGTTTATGGATCTCTGGAAACACCATATATTTT. Amino acid sequence: CASSLWISGNTIYF.